This is a list of T cell receptor beta chains from one sample in a study of Graves' ophthalmopathy and Graves' hyperthyroidism. MiXCR was run by TCRdb on the multiplex PCR reads, yielding one entry per CDR3 protein. The repertoire holds 300,000 to 400,000 distinct CDR3 sequences, about 17% seen once, with around 12% in the top ten. Sequenced sample: peripheral blood. The receptors shown here come from an adult man with Graves' ophthalmopathy. Both conserved end residues are trimmed from each CDR3. Fields, in order: V gene, CDR3 length, J gene, CDR3 protein.

TRBV19	13	TRBJ2-7	ASSIGQGGGYEQY
TRBV15	10	TRBJ2-5	ATSRATETQY
TRBV2	10	TRBJ1-1	ASSEADTEAL
TRBV6-5	12	TRBJ1-3	ASSPGQGGNTIY
TRBV5-1	12	TRBJ2-7	ASSLVTGNYEQY
TRBV20-1	10	TRBJ2-7	SARGGSYEQY
TRBV10-3	12	TRBJ1-6	AISPGRDNSPLH
TRBV28	11	TRBJ1-6	ASSTRARSPLH
TRBV6-1	13	TRBJ2-5	ASSEARDPKETQY
TRBV6-1	12	TRBJ2-5	ASSAPTGVETQY
TRBV20-1	10	TRBJ2-7	SASARAYEQY
TRBV6-2/TRBV6-3	12	TRBJ1-6	ASSYRTGFSPLH
TRBV5-5	14	TRBJ2-7	ASSKVPGQVVDEQY
TRBV2	11	TRBJ1-1	ASTGVANTEAF
TRBV7-2	15	TRBJ2-7	ASSGSRASLHPYEQY
TRBV11-2	13	TRBJ2-7	ASSLGRDASYEQY
TRBV28	16	TRBJ2-7	ASSPSRTSGVSGYEQY
TRBV6-5	14	TRBJ1-5	ASSYSLGEGFEPQH
TRBV12-3/TRBV12-4	13	TRBJ1-1	ASSTRSRVATEAF
TRBV12-3/TRBV12-4	13	TRBJ2-2	ASSPPAANTGELF
TRBV12-3/TRBV12-4	10	TRBJ2-7	ASGDRSYEQY
TRBV4-2	12	TRBJ2-5	ASSQRGQEETQY